The present entry profiles one TCR beta chain with its context. Its antigen is unknown. V lost 0 bases and J lost 5; bases outside the gene matches: 8. This CDR3 comprises 16 residues. Germline V CDR1 and CDR2: SGHNT, YYREEE (reference sequence). This entry belongs to a study of cytomegalovirus exposure and HLA in healthy donors. Study-wide points: In vitro confirmation showed three CMV-associated chains to be CMV antigen specific.

PCR involved 60 Vbeta and 13 Jbeta primers. Some clones are missing from TCRdb's copy, which holds only in-frame ones; the method was immunoSEQ multiplex PCR. Among roughly 140,000 clones listed, roughly three quarters were seen once. The rearrangement joins TRBV5-4 to TRBJ1-1; 9 nucleotides align to TRBD1. The TCR was taken from a woman aged 50 to 60 in good health and CMV-seronegative. The sequenced sample was PBMCs. CDR3 coding DNA: TGTGCCAGCAGCTTGGGTGGGGGACAGGGAGGTACTGAAGCTTTCTTT. Translating it yields CASSLGGGQGGTEAFF.